This T cell receptor (beta chain) was captured by sequencing in a study of cytotoxic CD8 clonotypes in ibrutinib-treated CLL. Study details: Complete response was seen in 2 patients and partial in approximately 25; about 12 progressed and around 14 stayed remitted after a median roughly 70 months. Response sampling occurred after a median approximately 12 months of treatment (range 6 to 36).

Sequencing sought depths of 1 in 200,000 to 1 in 1 million T cells. TCRdb's copy holds only in-frame clones and misses some; the assay was immunoSEQ multiplex PCR. Seen here are 20,000 to 30,000 clones, approximately 68% observed once, and the top ten hold around 30%. CDR1 is SGHNT, CDR2 YYREEE, per germline (reference sequence). The V gene end was trimmed by 3 bases and the J gene end by 0 bases; junction bases not matched to a gene: 6. This CDR3 has 16 amino acids. Sequencing used PBMCs, obtained after 24 months of ibrutinib treatment. The gene calls are TRBV5-4 and TRBJ1-2, with 9 bases aligning to TRBD1. This sequence originates from a human donor with chronic lymphocytic leukemia. The CDR3 loop is CASSSTGGGTNYGYTF. The CDR3 coding sequence is TGTGCCAGCAGCTCGACAGGGGGAGGGACTAACTATGGCTACACCTTC.